This TCR beta chain was documented in a study of T cell repertoires in cytomegalovirus infection. Study background: Well-studied HLA-B-restricted CMV epitopes were used in the study alongside recently identified HLA-C-restricted ones. Matching HLA type, along with CMV infection, was indicated by public TCR beta signatures. Study-level results: The cumulative frequency of public TCR beta families distinguished individuals who carried CMV together with the relevant HLA. In two of eight donors, the top clonotype was HLA-C-restricted CMV-specific.

MiXCR, run by TCRdb on the reads, gives a single entry per CDR3 protein. The profile shows over 95,000 distinct CDR3 sequences, around 31% of them singletons. A word on this clonotype: The antigen is undetermined.

The V and J ends lost 3 bases and 8 bases respectively, with 23 bases between them. From germline, CDR1 is SQVTM and CDR2 ANQGSEA. The CDR3 is 16 amino acids. This material consisted of CD8+ T cells from cultured PBMCs, taken from culture after CMV antigen stimulation. The V call is TRBV29-1, the J call TRBJ2-1, with D perhaps matching TRBD1 (7 bases). This receptor was taken from a human donor in good health (CMV status not recorded). Some clones in this sample may be carry-over from other donors' samples. The CDR3 is CSVDMLDREVGHEQFF. The CDR3 DNA is TGCAGCGTTGATATGCTCGACAGGGAGGTAGGACATGAGCAGTTCTTC.